Each of the 4 T cell receptor beta chains below was sequenced from the same sample in a study of cytomegalovirus exposure and HLA in healthy donors. PCR amplification relied on 60 Vbeta primers (plus 13 Jbeta primers). Libraries were prepared by immunoSEQ multiplex PCR; TCRdb keeps only in-frame clonotypes and omits some of them. The sample has about 130,000 clones; about 68% are singletons. Source material: PBMCs. The receptors were sampled from a man between 40 and 49 years old in good health and CMV-seropositive.

The V gene is TRBV5-1, the J gene TRBJ2-1; D possibly corresponds to TRBD1 (5 bases). V was pared by 4 bases and J by 0 bases, with 20 bases between. This CDR3 spans 18 amino acids. The germline gives CDR1 SGHRS, CDR2 YFSETQ. The CDR3 sequence is CASSQLSGFSSSYNEQFF. The CDR3 bases are TGCGCCAGCAGCCAACTTTCAGGGTTCTCAAGCTCCTACAATGAGCAGTTCTTC.

The CDR3 sequence: CASSFGNEQFF. CDR3 in DNA: TGTGCCAGCAGCTTCGGTAATGAGCAGTTCTTC. This chain uses TRBV7-3 with TRBJ2-1, with D hard to call. The CDR3 spans 11 residues. V was cut by 3 bases and J by 7 bases, with 4 bases left in between. Germline values: CDR1 SGHTA, CDR2 FQGTGA.

The table lists this clone with a few counts. The V and J genes are TRBV7-8 and TRBJ1-1, with D perhaps TRBD1 (5 bases). The CDR3 contains 15 residues. Germline V gene data show CDR1 as SGHVS and CDR2 as FQNEAQ. V shed 4 bases and J shed 1 base, with 13 bases lying between them. CDR3 nucleotides: TGTGCCAGCAGCTCGGAGCCCACAGGGAACACTGAAGCTTTCTTT. Residues: CASSSEPTGNTEAFF.

The chain carries TRBV28 and TRBJ2-7; TRBD2 aligns across 8 bases. The CDR3 covers 16 residues. V dropped 6 bases and J dropped 3; count of bases not matched to a gene: 13. In germline, CDR1 is MDHEN, CDR2 SYDVKM. The CDR3 sequence is CASSINRWTSSYEQYF. CDR3 coding DNA: TGTGCCAGCAGCATCAATCGATGGACTAGCAGCTACGAGCAGTACTTC. Using reference TRBV28 and TRBJ2-7 for the parts outside the CDR3, the full variable domain is DVKVTQSSRYLVKRTGEKVFLECVQDMDHENMFWYRQDPGLGLRLIYFSYDVKMKEKGDIPEGYSVSREKKERFSLILESASTNQTSMYLCASSINRWTSSYEQYFGPGTRLTVT.